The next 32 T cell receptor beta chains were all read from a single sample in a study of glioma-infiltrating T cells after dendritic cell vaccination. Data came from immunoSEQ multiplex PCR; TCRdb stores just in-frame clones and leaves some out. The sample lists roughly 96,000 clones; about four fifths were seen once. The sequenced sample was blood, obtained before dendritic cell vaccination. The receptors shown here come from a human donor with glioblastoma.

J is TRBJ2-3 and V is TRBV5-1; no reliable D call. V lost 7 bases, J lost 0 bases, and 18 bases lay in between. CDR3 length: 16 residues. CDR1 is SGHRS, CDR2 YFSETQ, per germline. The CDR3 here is CASGVGLRASTDTQYF. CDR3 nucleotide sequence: TGCGCCAGCGGCGTGGGTCTCCGAGCTAGCACAGATACGCAGTATTTT.

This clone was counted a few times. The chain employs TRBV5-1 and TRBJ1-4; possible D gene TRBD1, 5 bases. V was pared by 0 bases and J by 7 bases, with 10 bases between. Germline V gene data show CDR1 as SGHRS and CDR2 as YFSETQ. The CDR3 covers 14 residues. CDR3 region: CASSLAWGSEKLFF. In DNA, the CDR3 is TGCGCCAGCAGCTTGGCGTGGGGCTCTGAAAAACTGTTTTTT. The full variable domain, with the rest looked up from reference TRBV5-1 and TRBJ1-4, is KAGVTQTPRYLIKTRGQQVTLSCSPISGHRSVSWYQQTPGQGLQFLFEYFSETQRNKGNFPGRFSGRQFSNSRSEMNVSTLELGDSALYLCASSLAWGSEKLFFGSGTQLSVL.

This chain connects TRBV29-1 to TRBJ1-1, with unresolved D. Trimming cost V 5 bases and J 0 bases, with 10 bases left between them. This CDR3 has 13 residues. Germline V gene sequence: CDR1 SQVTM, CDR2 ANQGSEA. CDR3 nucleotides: TGCAGCGTTACGGTGAATCTGAACACTGAAGCTTTCTTT. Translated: CSVTVNLNTEAFF.

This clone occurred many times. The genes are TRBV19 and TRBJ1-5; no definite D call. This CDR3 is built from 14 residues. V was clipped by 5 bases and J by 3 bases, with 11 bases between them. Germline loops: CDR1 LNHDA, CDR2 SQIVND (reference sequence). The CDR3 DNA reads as TGTGCCAGTAGTTTTACCACTATCAATCAGCCCCAGCATTTT. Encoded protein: CASSFTTINQPQHF.

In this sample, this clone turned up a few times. The CDR3: CASRLAGTGNRGNTIYF. DNA for the CDR3: TGTGCCAGTAGACTCGCCGGGACAGGGAATCGAGGAAACACCATATATTTT. This rearrangement joins TRBV19 to TRBJ1-3; 9 positions agree with TRBD1. The trim removed 6 bases at V and 4 bases at J, leaving 13 bases unmatched. Germline V CDR1 and CDR2: LNHDA, SQIVND (reference sequence). The CDR3 totals 17 residues. Together with reference TRBV19 and TRBJ1-3, the CDR3 gives the full variable domain: DGGITQSPKYLFRKEGQNVTLSCEQNLNHDAMYWYRQDPGQGLRLIYYSQIVNDFQKGDIAEGYSVSREKKESFPLTVTSAQKNPTAFYLCASRLAGTGNRGNTIYFGEGSWLTVV.

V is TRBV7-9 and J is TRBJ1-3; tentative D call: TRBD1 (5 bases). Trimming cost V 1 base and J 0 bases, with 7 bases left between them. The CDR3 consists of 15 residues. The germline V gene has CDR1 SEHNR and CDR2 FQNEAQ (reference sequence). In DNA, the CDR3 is TGTGCCAGCAGCTTAGTCCAGGGCTCTGGAAACACCATATATTTT. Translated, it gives CASSLVQGSGNTIYF.

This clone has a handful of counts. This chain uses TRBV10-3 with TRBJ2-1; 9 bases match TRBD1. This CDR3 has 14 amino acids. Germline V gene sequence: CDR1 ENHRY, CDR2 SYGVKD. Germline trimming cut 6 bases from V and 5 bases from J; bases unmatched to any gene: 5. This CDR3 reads CAISPGQGHNEQFF. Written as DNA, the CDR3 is TGTGCCATCAGCCCGGGACAGGGTCACAATGAGCAGTTCTTC.

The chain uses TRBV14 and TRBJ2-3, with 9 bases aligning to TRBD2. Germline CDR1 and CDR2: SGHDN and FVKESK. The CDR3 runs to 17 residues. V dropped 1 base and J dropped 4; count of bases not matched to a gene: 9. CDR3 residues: CASSQGRGGALADTQYF. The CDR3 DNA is TGTGCCAGCAGCCAAGGACGCGGGGGGGCCTTGGCAGATACGCAGTATTTT. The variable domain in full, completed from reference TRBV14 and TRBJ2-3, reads EAGVTQFPSHSVIEKGQTVTLRCDPISGHDNLYWYRRVMGKEIKFLLHFVKESKQDESGMPNNRFLAERTGGTYSTLKVQPAELEDSGVYFCASSQGRGGALADTQYFGPGTRLTVL.

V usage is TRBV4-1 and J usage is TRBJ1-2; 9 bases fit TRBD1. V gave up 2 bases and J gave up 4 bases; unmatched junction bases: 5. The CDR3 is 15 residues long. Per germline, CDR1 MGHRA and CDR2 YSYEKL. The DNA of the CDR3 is TGCGCCAGCAGCCAATTGTCGGACAGGGGCTATGGCTACACCTTC. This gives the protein CASSQLSDRGYGYTF.

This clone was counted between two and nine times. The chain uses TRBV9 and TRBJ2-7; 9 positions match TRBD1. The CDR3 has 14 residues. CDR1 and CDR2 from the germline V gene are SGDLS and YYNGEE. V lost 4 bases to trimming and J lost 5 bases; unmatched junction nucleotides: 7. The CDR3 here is CASSRGQGFDEQYF. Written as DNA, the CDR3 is TGTGCCAGCAGCCGGGGACAGGGATTCGACGAGCAGTACTTC.

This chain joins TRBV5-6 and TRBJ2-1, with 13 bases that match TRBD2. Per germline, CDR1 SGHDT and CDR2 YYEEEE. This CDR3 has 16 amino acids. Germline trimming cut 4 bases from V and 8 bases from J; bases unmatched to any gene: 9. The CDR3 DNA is TGTGCCAGCAGCATGCTTACTAGCGGGAGGGTCGATGAGCAGTTCTTC. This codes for CASSMLTSGRVDEQFF.

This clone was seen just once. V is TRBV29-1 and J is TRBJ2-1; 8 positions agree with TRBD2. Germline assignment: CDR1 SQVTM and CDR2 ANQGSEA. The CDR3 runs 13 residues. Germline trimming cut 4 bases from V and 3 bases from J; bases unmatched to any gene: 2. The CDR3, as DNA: TGCAGCGTTGTTGGGACTAGCTACAATGAGCAGTTCTTC. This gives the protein CSVVGTSYNEQFF.

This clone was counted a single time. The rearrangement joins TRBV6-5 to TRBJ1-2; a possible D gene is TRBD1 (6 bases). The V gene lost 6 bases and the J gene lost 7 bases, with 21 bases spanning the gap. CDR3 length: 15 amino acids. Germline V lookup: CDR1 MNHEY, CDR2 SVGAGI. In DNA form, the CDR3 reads TGTGCCAGCAGCGCGGACAGCCCAATCACGGGTGGCTACACCTTC. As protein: CASSADSPITGGYTF.

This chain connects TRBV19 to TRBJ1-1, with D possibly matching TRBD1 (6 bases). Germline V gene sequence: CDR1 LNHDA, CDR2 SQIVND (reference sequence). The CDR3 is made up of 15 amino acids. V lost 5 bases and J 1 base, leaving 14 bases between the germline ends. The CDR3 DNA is TGTGCCAGTAGTGGTTCCGGGACACAGAACACTGAAGCTTTCTTT. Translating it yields CASSGSGTQNTEAFF.

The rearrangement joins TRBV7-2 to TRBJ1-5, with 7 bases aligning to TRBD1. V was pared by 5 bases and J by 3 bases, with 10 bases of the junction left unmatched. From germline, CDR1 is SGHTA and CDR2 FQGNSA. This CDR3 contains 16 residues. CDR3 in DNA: TGTGCCAGCAGCCCCTGGGGACAGACTATCAATCAGCCCCAGCATTTT. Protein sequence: CASSPWGQTINQPQHF.

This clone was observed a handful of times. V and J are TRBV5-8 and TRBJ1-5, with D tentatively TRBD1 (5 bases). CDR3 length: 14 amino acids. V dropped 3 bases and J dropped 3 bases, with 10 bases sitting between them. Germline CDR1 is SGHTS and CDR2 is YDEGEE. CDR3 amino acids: CASSSGRYNQPQHF. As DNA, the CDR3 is TGTGCCAGCAGCTCAGGGAGGTACAATCAGCCCCAGCATTTT.

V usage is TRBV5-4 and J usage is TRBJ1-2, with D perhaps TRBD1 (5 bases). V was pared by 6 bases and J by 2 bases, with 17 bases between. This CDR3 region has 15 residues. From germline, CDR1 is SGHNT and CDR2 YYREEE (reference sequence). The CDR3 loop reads CASTLWGFTNYGYTF. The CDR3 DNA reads TGTGCCAGCACTCTCTGGGGCTTTACAAACTATGGCTACACCTTC. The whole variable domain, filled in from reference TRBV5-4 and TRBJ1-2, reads ETGVTQSPTHLIKTRGQQVTLRCSSQSGHNTVSWYQQALGQGPQFIFQYYREEENGRGNFPPRFSGLQFPNYSSELNVNALELDDSALYLCASTLWGFTNYGYTFGSGTRLTVV.

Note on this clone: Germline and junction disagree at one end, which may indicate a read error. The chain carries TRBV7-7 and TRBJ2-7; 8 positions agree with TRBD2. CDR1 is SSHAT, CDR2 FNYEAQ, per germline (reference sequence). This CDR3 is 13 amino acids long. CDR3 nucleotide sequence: TGTGCTAGCAGCTTAGAAGCGGGAGCCGAGCAGTACTTC. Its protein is CASSLEAGAEQYF.

The CDR3 DNA reads TGTGCCATCAGGGACCCCTTCAGCGGGAGAGGGACAGATACGCAGTATTTT. It specifies CAIRDPFSGRGTDTQYF. The chain uses TRBV10-3 and TRBJ2-3; 8 bases match TRBD2. The CDR3 runs 17 residues. Trimming cost V 6 bases and J 3 bases; bases outside gene matches: 14. Germline V gene data show CDR1 as ENHRY and CDR2 as SYGVKD.

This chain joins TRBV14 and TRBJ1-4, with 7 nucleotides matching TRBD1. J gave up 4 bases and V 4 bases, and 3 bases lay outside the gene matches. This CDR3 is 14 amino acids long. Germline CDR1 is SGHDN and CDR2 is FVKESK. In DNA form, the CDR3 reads TGTGCCAGCAGCCTGGACAGGCATAATGAAAAACTGTTTTTT. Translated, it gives CASSLDRHNEKLFF.

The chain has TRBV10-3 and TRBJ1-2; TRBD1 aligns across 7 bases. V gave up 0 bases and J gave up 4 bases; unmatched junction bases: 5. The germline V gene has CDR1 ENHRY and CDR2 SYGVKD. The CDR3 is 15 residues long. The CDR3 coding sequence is TGTGCCATCAGTGAGTCGACAGGGATCCCCTATGGCTACACCTTC. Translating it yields CAISESTGIPYGYTF.

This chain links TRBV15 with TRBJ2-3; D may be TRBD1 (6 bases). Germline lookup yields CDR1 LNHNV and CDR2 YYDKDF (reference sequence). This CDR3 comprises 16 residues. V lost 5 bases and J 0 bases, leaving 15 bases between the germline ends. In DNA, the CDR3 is TGTGCCACCAGCGAAGGGCCAGGGGCTAGCACAGATACGCAGTATTTT. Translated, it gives CATSEGPGASTDTQYF.

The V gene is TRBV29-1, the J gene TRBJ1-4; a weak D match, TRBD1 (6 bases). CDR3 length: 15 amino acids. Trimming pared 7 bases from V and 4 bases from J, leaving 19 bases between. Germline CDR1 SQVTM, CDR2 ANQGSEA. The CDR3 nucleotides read TGCAGCGCCGCCGGACTGAGGGGGGGTAATGAAAAACTGTTTTTT. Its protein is CSAAGLRGGNEKLFF.

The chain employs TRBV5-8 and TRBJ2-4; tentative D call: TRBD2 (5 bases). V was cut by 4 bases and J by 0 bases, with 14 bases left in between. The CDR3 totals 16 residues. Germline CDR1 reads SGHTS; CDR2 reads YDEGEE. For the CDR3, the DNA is TGTGCCAGCAGCCCTAGGACTCGTATAGCCAAAAACATTCAGTACTTC. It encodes CASSPRTRIAKNIQYF.

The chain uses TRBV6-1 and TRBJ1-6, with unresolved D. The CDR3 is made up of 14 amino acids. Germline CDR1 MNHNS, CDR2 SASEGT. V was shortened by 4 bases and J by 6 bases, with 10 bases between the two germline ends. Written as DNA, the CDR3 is TGTGCCAGCAGTGGCAGGTCGTTTAATTCACCCCTCCACTTT. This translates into CASSGRSFNSPLHF.

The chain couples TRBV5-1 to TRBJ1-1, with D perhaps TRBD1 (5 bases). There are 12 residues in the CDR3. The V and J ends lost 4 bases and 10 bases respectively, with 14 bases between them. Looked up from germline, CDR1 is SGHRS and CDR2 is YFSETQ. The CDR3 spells CASSPDSYLAFF. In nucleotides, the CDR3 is TGCGCCAGCAGCCCCGACAGTTATCTAGCTTTCTTT.

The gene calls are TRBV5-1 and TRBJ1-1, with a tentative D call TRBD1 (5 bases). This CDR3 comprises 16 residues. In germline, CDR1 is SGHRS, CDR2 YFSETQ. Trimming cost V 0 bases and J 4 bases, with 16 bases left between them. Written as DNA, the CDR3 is TGCGCCAGCAGCTTGGAGTCAGGGTGGGATACCACTGAAGCTTTCTTT. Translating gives CASSLESGWDTTEAFF.

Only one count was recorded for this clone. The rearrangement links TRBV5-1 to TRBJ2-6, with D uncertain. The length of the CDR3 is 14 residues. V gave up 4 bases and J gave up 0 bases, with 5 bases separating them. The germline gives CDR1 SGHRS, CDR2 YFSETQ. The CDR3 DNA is TGCGCCAGCAGCCAGAACTCTGGGGCCAACGTCCTGACTTTC. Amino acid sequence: CASSQNSGANVLTF.

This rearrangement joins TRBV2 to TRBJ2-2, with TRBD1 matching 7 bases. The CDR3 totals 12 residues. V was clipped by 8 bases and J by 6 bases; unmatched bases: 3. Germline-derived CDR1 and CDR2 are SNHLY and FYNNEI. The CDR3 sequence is CASGQGAGELFF. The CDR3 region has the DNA TGTGCCAGCGGCCAGGGGGCCGGGGAGCTGTTTTTT.

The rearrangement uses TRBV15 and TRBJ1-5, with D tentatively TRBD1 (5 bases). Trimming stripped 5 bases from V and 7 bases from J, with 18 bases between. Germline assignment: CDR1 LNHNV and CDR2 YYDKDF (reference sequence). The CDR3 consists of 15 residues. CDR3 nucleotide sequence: TGTGCCACCAGCGGCTCACAGGCAGGCAGACAGCCCCAGCATTTT. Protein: CATSGSQAGRQPQHF.

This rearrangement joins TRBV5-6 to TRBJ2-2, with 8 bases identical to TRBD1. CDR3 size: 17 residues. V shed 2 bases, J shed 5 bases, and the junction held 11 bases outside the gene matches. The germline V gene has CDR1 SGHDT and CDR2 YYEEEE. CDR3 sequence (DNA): TGTGCCAGCAGCTTATCTCCAGGGGGCTATGCAACCGGGGAGCTGTTTTTT. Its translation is CASSLSPGGYATGELFF.

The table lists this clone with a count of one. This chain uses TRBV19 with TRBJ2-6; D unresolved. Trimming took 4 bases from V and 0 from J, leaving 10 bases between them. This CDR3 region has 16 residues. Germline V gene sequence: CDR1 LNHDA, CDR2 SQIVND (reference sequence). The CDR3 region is CASSTIVISGANVLTF. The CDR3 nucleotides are TGTGCCAGTAGTACTATAGTTATCTCTGGGGCCAACGTCCTGACTTTC.